What follows are 18 T cell receptor beta chains derived from one specimen sequenced in a study of blood T cell repertoires in COVID-19. Only in-frame clones appear in the TCRdb table, and some are missing; sequencing was by immunoSEQ multiplex PCR. The sample carries just over 300,000 clones, about nine tenths recorded once. Sequenced: PBMCs or T cells enriched from blood (not recorded which). The receptor source for this set is a young man who had recovered from COVID-19.

V gene TRBV2 combines with J gene TRBJ2-2; 9 bases are shared with TRBD2. Trimming cost V 8 bases and J 6 bases; bases outside gene matches: 10. The CDR3 has 15 residues. The germline gives CDR1 SNHLY, CDR2 FYNNEI. Here the CDR3 reads CASRPSAGGPGELFF. In nucleotides, the CDR3 is TGTGCCAGCCGGCCTTCTGCGGGAGGGCCCGGGGAGCTGTTTTTT.

The chain links TRBV27 to TRBJ1-5, with TRBD1 matching 10 bases. The J segment lost 6 bases and the V segment lost 5 bases, leaving 16 bases of the junction unmatched. In germline, CDR1 is MNHEY, CDR2 SMNVEV (reference sequence). The CDR3 spans 18 residues. This CDR3 reads CASSPTGGAFGSGQPQHF. CDR3 bases: TGTGCCAGCAGTCCGACAGGGGGCGCATTTGGTTCCGGTCAGCCCCAGCATTTT.

The chain uses TRBV19 and TRBJ2-1, with D uncertain. The ends were cut back, 3 bases at V and 5 bases at J, with 8 bases in the middle. The CDR3 runs to 13 residues. The germline CDR1 and CDR2 sequences are LNHDA and SQIVND (reference sequence). Written as DNA, the CDR3 is TGTGCCAGTAGTATGGGCACCCACAATGAGCAGTTCTTC. Translating it yields CASSMGTHNEQFF.

This clone was picked up a small number of times. The V gene is TRBV9, the J gene TRBJ2-1; 10 positions agree with TRBD2. The CDR3 runs 15 residues. Germline V lookup: CDR1 SGDLS, CDR2 YYNGEE. Trimming removed 3 bases from V and 9 bases from J; junction bases left unmatched: 9. CDR3 DNA sequence: TGTGCCAGCAGCGGGGCCGGGACTAGCGCGACTGAGCAGTTCTTC. It translates to CASSGAGTSATEQFF.

The rearrangement joins TRBV7-9 to TRBJ1-4; TRBD1 aligns across 9 bases. Per the germline V gene, CDR1 is SEHNR and CDR2 is FQNEAQ (reference sequence). The CDR3 runs to 16 residues. V lost 5 bases to trimming and J lost 2 bases; unmatched junction nucleotides: 6. CDR3 sequence (DNA): TGTGCCAGCAGCACTCACAGGGGGCCTACTAATGAAAAACTGTTTTTT. Translating gives CASSTHRGPTNEKLFF.

This clone has just a few counts. This chain connects TRBV7-2 to TRBJ2-7, with 7 bases aligning to TRBD2. The CDR3 is 12 amino acids. V lost 2 bases, J lost 7 bases, and 2 bases stayed unmatched. Germline CDR1 is SGHTA and CDR2 is FQGNSA. DNA for the CDR3: TGTGCCAGCAGCTTATACGGGGGGGAGCAGTACTTC. It encodes CASSLYGGEQYF.

This clone was counted once. The chain uses TRBV7-9 and TRBJ1-5, with D perhaps matching TRBD1 (6 bases). CDR1 is SEHNR, CDR2 FQNEAQ, per germline (reference sequence). V was cut by 1 base and J by 0 bases, with 10 bases left in between. The CDR3 runs to 16 residues. The chain's CDR3 is CASSLVQGPSNQPQHF. The CDR3 region has the DNA TGTGCCAGCAGCTTAGTTCAGGGGCCTAGCAATCAGCCCCAGCATTTT.

This clone showed up just a few times. The chain is built from TRBV5-1 and TRBJ2-2; unclear D gene. Trimming left V 0 bases short and J 1 base short, with 4 bases between. Per germline, CDR1 SGHRS and CDR2 YFSETQ. The CDR3 covers 14 residues. The CDR3 DNA sequence: TGCGCCAGCAGCTTGGTCCAGAACACCGGGGAGCTGTTTTTT. This codes for CASSLVQNTGELFF.

The chain employs TRBV30 and TRBJ1-4; no definite D call. Germline-derived CDR1 and CDR2 are GTSNPN and SVGIG (reference sequence). The CDR3 spans 12 residues. V was trimmed by 3 bases and J by 8 bases, leaving 10 bases between them. The CDR3 is CAWSSGLEKLFF. CDR3 nucleotide sequence: TGTGCCTGGAGCTCCGGTTTAGAAAAACTGTTTTTT.

The chain links TRBV5-1 to TRBJ2-3; 8 bases agree with TRBD2. This CDR3 is 15 amino acids long. The junction had 6 bases not matched to a gene; V was cut back by 0 bases and J by 6 bases. Germline V gene data show CDR1 as SGHRS and CDR2 as YFSETQ. The CDR3 coding sequence is TGCGCCAGCAGCTTGGCCGGACTAGCCTCGGATACGCAGTATTTT. Protein sequence: CASSLAGLASDTQYF. Variable domain in full (rest from reference TRBV5-1 and TRBJ2-3): KAGVTQTPRYLIKTRGQQVTLSCSPISGHRSVSWYQQTPGQGLQFLFEYFSETQRNKGNFPGRFSGRQFSNSRSEMNVSTLELGDSALYLCASSLAGLASDTQYFGPGTRLTVL.

J is TRBJ2-7 and V is TRBV15, with 7 bases fitting TRBD2. Per the germline V gene, CDR1 is LNHNV and CDR2 is YYDKDF (reference sequence). The trim removed 1 base at V and 0 bases at J, leaving 12 bases unmatched. The CDR3 is 18 residues long. CDR3 residues: CATSRGRFASGSSYEQYF. The CDR3 DNA reads as TGTGCCACCAGCAGAGGCCGTTTTGCTAGCGGAAGCTCCTACGAGCAGTACTTC.

The V gene is TRBV5-1, the J gene TRBJ2-3; D might be TRBD1 (6 bases). The CDR3 loop spans 14 amino acids. V lost 6 bases and J lost 4, with 15 bases in between. Looked up from germline, CDR1 is SGHRS and CDR2 is YFSETQ. The CDR3 spells CASKAGEVSDTQYF. CDR3 bases: TGCGCCAGCAAGGCAGGGGAAGTCTCAGATACGCAGTATTTT.

This chain joins TRBV10-1 and TRBJ2-3; TRBD2 is a possible D gene (6 bases). Trimming shortened V by 3 bases and J by 6 bases, and 16 bases separated the two germline ends. This CDR3 is built from 15 residues. Germline CDR1 reads WNHNN; CDR2 reads SYGVQD (reference sequence). The CDR3 nucleotides are TGCGCCAGCAGTGAAGTCGGCGGGAACGGGGATACGCAGTATTTT. Translation gives CASSEVGGNGDTQYF.

This chain uses TRBV14 with TRBJ1-4; TRBD1 matches 8 bases. J was trimmed by 6 bases and V by 4 bases; bases with no gene match: 1. Germline V gives CDR1 SGHDN, CDR2 FVKESK. This CDR3 contains 13 residues. The chain's CDR3 is CASSRGQDEKLFF. CDR3 DNA sequence: TGTGCCAGCAGCCGGGGACAGGATGAAAAACTGTTTTTT.

This chain links TRBV10-3 with TRBJ1-4, with D possibly matching TRBD1 (6 bases). With 10 bases removed from V and 7 bases from J, the gap between germline ends came to 19 bases. Germline assignment: CDR1 ENHRY and CDR2 SYGVKD. There are 14 residues in the CDR3. The chain's CDR3 is CATRSAQGSEKLFF. CDR3 sequence (DNA): TGTGCCACCAGATCGGCGCAGGGGAGTGAAAAACTGTTTTTT.

The genes are TRBV5-4 and TRBJ1-1; 7 positions match TRBD1. V was clipped by 6 bases and J by 4 bases; unmatched bases: 6. This CDR3 is 13 amino acids long. CDR1 is SGHNT, CDR2 YYREEE, per germline (reference sequence). This chain's CDR3 is CASNEGAITEAFF. CDR3 nucleotides: TGTGCCAGCAACGAGGGGGCCATCACTGAAGCTTTCTTT.

This clone was detected once. The CDR3 protein is CASSDGAGASTDTQYF. CDR3 sequence (DNA): TGTGCCAGCAGTGACGGGGCAGGGGCAAGCACAGATACGCAGTATTTT. The J gene is TRBJ2-3, the V gene TRBV6-4, with a tentative D call TRBD1 (6 bases). CDR3 length: 16 residues. The V end lost 2 bases, the J end lost 0 bases, and 12 bases lay between the germline ends. CDR1 is MRHNA and CDR2 is SNTAGT in the germline V gene.

J is TRBJ1-2 and V is TRBV6-5, with 7 bases lining up with TRBD1. Trimming at V came to 6 bases and at J to 4 bases, leaving 2 bases not matched to a gene. Germline values: CDR1 MNHEY, CDR2 SVGAGI. The CDR3 has 12 residues. For the CDR3, the DNA is TGTGCCAGCAGAGGACAGGTCTATGGCTACACCTTC. Amino acid sequence: CASRGQVYGYTF.